The 30 T cell receptor beta chains given below trace back to one sample, sequenced in a study of blood T cell repertoires in COVID-19. TCRdb keeps only in-frame clones here, not all; method: immunoSEQ multiplex PCR. The sample lists 80,000 or so clones; roughly nine tenths were seen once. The sample consisted of peripheral blood. The receptors originated from a man aged 50-60 years with acute or convalescent COVID-19.

The genes are TRBV19 and TRBJ2-1; TRBD1 agrees at 8 bases. Trimming cost V 2 bases and J 9 bases; bases outside gene matches: 3. Germline CDR1 reads LNHDA; CDR2 reads SQIVND (reference sequence). This CDR3 has 13 amino acids. The CDR3, as DNA: TGTGCCAGTAGTATACAGGGGGCATTTGAGCAGTTCTTC. Its translation: CASSIQGAFEQFF.

This chain links TRBV28 with TRBJ2-7; 8 positions match TRBD2. Germline CDR1 is MDHEN and CDR2 is SYDVKM. V lost 6 bases, J lost 0 bases, and 7 bases stayed unmatched. The CDR3 is 15 residues long. The CDR3 sequence is CASSGGGFFSYEQYF. CDR3 sequence (DNA): TGTGCCAGCAGCGGGGGGGGATTCTTCTCCTACGAGCAGTACTTC.

This chain connects TRBV5-1 to TRBJ1-6, with 8 bases aligning to TRBD1. V lost 4 bases, J lost 3 bases, and 6 bases stayed unmatched. In germline, CDR1 is SGHRS, CDR2 YFSETQ. CDR3 length: 16 residues. The DNA for the CDR3 is TGCGCCAGCAGCGCCGGACAGGGTTTCTATAATTCACCCCTCCACTTT. Its translation is CASSAGQGFYNSPLHF.

The CDR3 reads CASSLARGAEAFF. The CDR3 nucleotides read TGTGCCAGCAGCTTAGCCAGGGGGGCTGAAGCTTTCTTT. The chain joins TRBV11-1 to TRBJ1-1, with 7 positions matching TRBD1. This CDR3 has 13 residues. In germline, CDR1 is SGHAT, CDR2 FQDESV (reference sequence). V trimming: 0 bases; J trimming: 6 bases; junction bases outside the gene matches: 1.

The CDR3: CASSIGRSGGAKDTQYF. DNA of the CDR3: TGTGCCAGTAGTATAGGGAGGAGCGGGGGGGCCAAAGATACGCAGTATTTT. J is TRBJ2-3 and V is TRBV19, with 10 bases matching TRBD2. CDR1 and CDR2 (germline): LNHDA, SQIVND (reference sequence). CDR3 size: 17 residues. The V segment lost 1 base and the J segment 5 bases; nucleotides outside the gene matches: 9.

The chain combines TRBV9 with TRBJ2-7, with 11 bases lining up with TRBD2. The CDR3 spans 14 residues. CDR1 and CDR2 (germline): SGDLS, YYNGEE. V trimming: 7 bases; J trimming: 3 bases; junction bases outside the gene matches: 6. This CDR3 reads CASARTSGSYEQYF. The CDR3, as DNA: TGTGCCAGCGCCCGCACTAGCGGGAGCTACGAGCAGTACTTC. Looking up the rest from reference TRBV9 and TRBJ2-7 gives the full variable domain: DSGVTQTPKHLITATGQRVTLRCSPRSGDLSVYWYQQSLDQGLQFLIQYYNGEERAKGNILERFSAQQFPDLHSELNLSSLELGDSALYFCASARTSGSYEQYFGPGTRLTVT.

In its sample, this clone was seen a few times. V and J are TRBV7-9 and TRBJ1-6, with D hard to call. With 1 base removed from V and 6 bases from J, the gap between germline ends came to 7 bases. This CDR3 is built from 14 residues. CDR1 and CDR2 from the germline V gene are SEHNR and FQNEAQ (reference sequence). The CDR3 spells CASSLGEFNSPLHF. Written as DNA, the CDR3 is TGTGCCAGCAGCTTAGGGGAGTTTAATTCACCCCTCCACTTT.

V gene TRBV4-3 combines with J gene TRBJ1-5; 9 bases align to TRBD1. The CDR3 loop spans 19 amino acids. Germline CDR1 LGHNA, CDR2 YSLEER. The ends lost 3 bases at V and 0 bases at J; junction bases unmatched: 12. CDR3 sequence reads: CASSQVPGQGPPSNQPQHF. CDR3 nucleotides: TGCGCCAGCAGCCAGGTACCGGGACAGGGTCCCCCTAGCAATCAGCCCCAGCATTTT.

V usage is TRBV7-6 and J usage is TRBJ2-2; 15 nucleotides align to TRBD2. CDR3 length: 18 residues. Trimming at V came to 4 bases and at J to 3 bases, leaving 6 bases not matched to a gene. The germline CDR1 and CDR2 sequences are SGHVS and FNYEAQ. CDR3 loop: CASSYGLAGGPYTGELFF. CDR3 nucleotides: TGTGCCAGCAGCTACGGACTAGCGGGGGGGCCGTACACCGGGGAGCTGTTTTTT. Full variable domain (outside the CDR3, taken from reference TRBV7-6 and TRBJ2-2): GAGVSQSPRYKVTKRGQDVALRCDPISGHVSLYWYRQALGQGPEFLTYFNYEAQQDKSGLPNDRFSAERPEGSISTLTIQRTEQRDSAMYRCASSYGLAGGPYTGELFFGEGSRLTVL.

Only a few counts were recorded for this clone. The V call is TRBV19, the J call TRBJ2-3; possible D gene TRBD2, 6 bases. Germline-derived CDR1 and CDR2 are LNHDA and SQIVND (reference sequence). Trimming pared 3 bases from V and 2 bases from J, leaving 12 bases between. The CDR3 loop spans 15 amino acids. CDR3 coding DNA: TGTGCCAGTAGTATCCGGACGGGGGACACAGATACGCAGTATTTT. This sequence encodes CASSIRTGDTDTQYF.

The rearrangement uses TRBV7-8 and TRBJ1-4; D possibly corresponds to TRBD1 (5 bases). CDR1 SGHVS and CDR2 FQNEAQ come from the germline V gene. Trimming removed 5 bases at V and 0 bases at J, with 19 bases between. The length of the CDR3 is 18 residues. This CDR3 reads CASSPGLGSFATNEKLFF. DNA of the CDR3: TGTGCCAGCAGCCCGGGACTGGGATCCTTCGCAACTAATGAAAAACTGTTTTTT.

This chain connects TRBV4-1 to TRBJ1-3, with D uncertain. Germline-derived CDR1 and CDR2 are MGHRA and YSYEKL. V was pared by 4 bases and J by 2 bases, with 15 bases between. The CDR3 length is 16 residues. CDR3 in amino acids: CASSPQGRGAGNTIYF. CDR3 in DNA: TGCGCCAGCAGCCCCCAAGGACGGGGAGCTGGAAACACCATATATTTT.

The chain is built from TRBV28 and TRBJ1-6, with D possibly matching TRBD1 (6 bases). Germline lookup yields CDR1 MDHEN and CDR2 SYDVKM. The length of the CDR3 is 15 residues. V was pared by 5 bases and J by 7 bases, with 15 bases between. Written as DNA, the CDR3 is TGTGCCAGCAGTGAACAACAGGGTTCGAATTCACCCCTCCACTTT. This translates into CASSEQQGSNSPLHF.

The chain employs TRBV5-3 and TRBJ2-1; 8 nucleotides agree with TRBD2. TRBV5-3 is classed as an ORF, of uncertain function. This CDR3 spans 17 amino acids. V lost 1 base, J lost 6 bases, and 12 bases stayed unmatched. CDR3 sequence reads: CARSLYVRTSLFNEQFF. The CDR3 bases are TGTGCCAGAAGCTTGTATGTTCGGACTAGCCTATTCAATGAGCAGTTCTTC.

The chain has TRBV19 and TRBJ2-2; 10 nucleotides agree with TRBD1. This CDR3 spans 15 amino acids. The germline V gene encodes CDR1 LNHDA and CDR2 SQIVND (reference sequence). In DNA form, the CDR3 reads TGTGCGGTAGGGACAGGGGTCACCAACACCGGGGAGCTGTTTTTT. It codes for CAVGTGVTNTGELFF.

The rearrangement links TRBV7-3 to TRBJ2-7; D is uncertain. Between the trimmed V and J ends, which lost 5 bases and 1 base, there was a span of 12 bases. The germline gives CDR1 SGHTA, CDR2 FQGTGA. CDR3 length: 14 amino acids. The CDR3 DNA reads as TGTGCCAGCAGCCCTCTCGACAAATCCTACGAGCAGTACGTC. It codes for CASSPLDKSYEQYV.

The gene calls are TRBV5-1 and TRBJ2-5, with a weak D call TRBD1 (5 bases). The CDR3 consists of 12 residues. V gave up 1 base and J gave up 5 bases, with 6 bases separating them. CDR1 SGHRS and CDR2 YFSETQ come from the germline V gene. The CDR3 DNA reads as TGCGCCAGCAGCTTGCCAGGGGAGACCCAGTACTTC. Protein sequence: CASSLPGETQYF.

The chain couples TRBV7-9 to TRBJ2-1; D is perhaps TRBD1 (6 bases). Germline V gene sequence: CDR1 SEHNR, CDR2 FQNEAQ (reference sequence). The CDR3 runs to 13 residues. V was clipped by 8 bases and J by 5 bases, with 13 bases between them. The CDR3 DNA reads as TGTGCCAGCTCCGGGACACTCAACAATGAGCAGTTCTTC. This codes for CASSGTLNNEQFF. Full variable domain (missing parts from reference TRBV7-9 and TRBJ2-1): DTGVSQNPRHKITKRGQNVTFRCDPISEHNRLYWYRQTLGQGPEFLTYFQNEAQLEKSRLLSDRFSAERPKGSFSTLEIQRTEQGDSAMYLCASSGTLNNEQFFGPGTRLTVL.

The chain combines TRBV6-6 with TRBJ2-7, with D possibly being TRBD2 (6 bases). The ends were cut back, 5 bases at V and 7 bases at J, with 21 bases in the middle. The germline V gene encodes CDR1 MNHNY and CDR2 SVGAGI (reference sequence). The length of the CDR3 is 15 residues. As DNA, the CDR3 is TGTGCCAGCAGTGACCCCGGGACTGGCGTGGTTGAGCAGTACTTC. Translated, it gives CASSDPGTGVVEQYF.

The rearrangement links TRBV7-7 to TRBJ2-5; 7 positions agree with TRBD2. J was trimmed by 1 base and V by 1 base; bases with no gene match: 3. The CDR3 totals 15 residues. From germline, CDR1 is SSHAT and CDR2 FNYEAQ (reference sequence). CDR3: CASSLGGGSQETQYF. The CDR3 DNA reads TGTGCCAGCAGCTTAGGGGGAGGGTCCCAAGAGACCCAGTACTTC.

This chain uses TRBV19 with TRBJ2-3, with 9 positions matching TRBD2. Per germline, CDR1 LNHDA and CDR2 SQIVND (reference sequence). CDR3 length equals 15 residues. Trimming cost V 3 bases and J 4 bases; bases outside gene matches: 5. The CDR3 DNA reads TGTGCCAGTAGTATGGGTAGCGGGGGATCAGATACGCAGTATTTT. This gives the protein CASSMGSGGSDTQYF.

V gene TRBV7-2 combines with J gene TRBJ2-2, with D perhaps matching TRBD2 (6 bases). The CDR3 has 16 residues. Germline V gene sequence: CDR1 SGHTA, CDR2 FQGNSA. V was cut by 1 base and J by 5 bases, with 14 bases left in between. CDR3 region: CASSLGAGPGTGELFF. In DNA, the CDR3 is TGTGCCAGCAGCTTAGGGGCGGGGCCTGGGACCGGGGAGCTGTTTTTT. The full variable domain, rest sourced from reference TRBV7-2 and TRBJ2-2, is GAGVSQSPSNKVTEKGKDVELRCDPISGHTALYWYRQSLGQGLEFLIYFQGNSAPDKSGLPSDRFSAERTGGSVSTLTIQRTQQEDSAVYLCASSLGAGPGTGELFFGEGSRLTVL.

The genes are TRBV4-2 and TRBJ2-7; D ambiguous. The CDR3 totals 11 residues. V was clipped by 0 bases and J by 11 bases, with 8 bases between them. CDR1 LGHNA and CDR2 YNFKEQ come from the germline V gene. The CDR3 DNA sequence: TGTGCCAGCAGCCAAGAAAGCAAGAAGTACTTC. Protein sequence: CASSQESKKYF.

This clone was seen a handful of times. V and J are TRBV7-6 and TRBJ1-4; weak D call: TRBD1 (6 bases). This CDR3 region has 15 residues. V was cut by 4 bases and J by 6 bases, with 15 bases left in between. The germline V gene encodes CDR1 SGHVS and CDR2 FNYEAQ. Written as DNA, the CDR3 is TGTGCCAGCAGCTCCGATGACAACAGGGATGAAAAACTGTTTTTT. Amino acids: CASSSDDNRDEKLFF.

This sequence joins TRBV19 and TRBJ2-2; TRBD1 matches at 10 bases. V lost 4 bases to trimming and J lost 3 bases; unmatched junction nucleotides: 2. This CDR3 contains 15 residues. Germline CDR1 is LNHDA and CDR2 is SQIVND (reference sequence). Here the CDR3 reads CASSRTGGDTGELFF. The CDR3 nucleotides are TGTGCCAGTAGTAGGACAGGGGGTGACACCGGGGAGCTGTTTTTT.

The chain employs TRBV28 and TRBJ2-1, with 9 bases fitting TRBD1. The CDR3 length is 17 residues. Trimming cost V 5 bases and J 5 bases; bases outside gene matches: 13. From germline, CDR1 is MDHEN and CDR2 SYDVKM. The CDR3 sequence is CASSRTGVRRVDNEQFF. The CDR3 region has the DNA TGTGCCAGCAGTAGGACAGGGGTTAGAAGGGTGGACAATGAGCAGTTCTTC. The complete variable domain, with remaining parts taken from reference TRBV28 and TRBJ2-1, reads DVKVTQSSRYLVKRTGEKVFLECVQDMDHENMFWYRQDPGLGLRLIYFSYDVKMKEKGDIPEGYSVSREKKERFSLILESASTNQTSMYLCASSRTGVRRVDNEQFFGPGTRLTVL.

This CDR3 is CASSQGTGYDGELFF. In nucleotides, the CDR3 is TGTGCCAGCAGCCAAGGGACAGGGTACGACGGGGAGCTGTTTTTT. V is TRBV7-2 and J is TRBJ2-2, with 9 bases lining up with TRBD1. Per germline, CDR1 SGHTA and CDR2 FQGNSA. V shed 5 bases and J 7 bases; nucleotides not matched to a gene: 8. The CDR3 runs 15 residues.

The chain couples TRBV6-2 or TRBV6-3 to TRBJ1-4, with 9 bases lining up with TRBD1. The CDR3 contains 14 residues. CDR1 and CDR2 (germline): MNHEY, SVGEGT. Losses at the gene ends were 6 bases for V and 7 bases for J; bases not matched to a gene: 6. CDR3 sequence (DNA): TGTGCCAGCAGCTCCGGGACAGGGAGTGAAAAACTGTTTTTT. Translating it yields CASSSGTGSEKLFF.

The V gene is TRBV9, the J gene TRBJ2-2; 7 nucleotides align to TRBD1. This CDR3 spans 15 amino acids. V lost 1 base to trimming and J lost 0 bases; unmatched junction nucleotides: 0. Germline CDR1 SGDLS, CDR2 YYNGEE. CDR3 nucleotides: TGTGCCAGCAGCGTACAGGGGGCGAACACCGGGGAGCTGTTTTTT. Protein: CASSVQGANTGELFF.

This chain uses TRBV30 with TRBJ1-6; tentatively, D is TRBD1 (5 bases). The CDR3 totals 17 residues. Trimming took off 4 bases at V and 10 bases at J, with 26 bases between the two ends. Germline loops: CDR1 GTSNPN, CDR2 SVGIG (reference sequence). DNA for the CDR3: TGTGCCTGGACGCGGGGGTCGGCCCTACCCTCAGACTCACCCCTCCACTTT. Its protein product is CAWTRGSALPSDSPLHF.